The rows below give T cell receptor beta chains drawn from one sample of a study of shared clonotypes between healthy human individuals. TCRdb's table, derived via immunoSEQ multiplex PCR, lists solely in-frame clones and lacks some. The data show some 2,100,000 clones, under 95% seen once. The specimen sequenced was naive CD8+ T cells from PBMCs. These receptor sequences come from a man aged 18 to 29 in good health. Some clones in this sample may be carry-over from other donors' samples. Both conserved end residues are part of each CDR3. The D gene is left open where the match is weak. Clone size is not always given. Where it is, it says once, few, many or a class for expanded clones.

>TRBJ1-1|-|TRBV19|-|14
TGTGCCAGTAGTATAGCGCCCGGGAACACTGAAGCTTTCTTT
CASSIAPGNTEAFF
>TRBJ2-1|-|TRBV7-7|TRBD2|17
TGTGCCAGCAGCTTAAGGAGCGGGACCAGCTCCTACAATGAGCAGTTCTTC
CASSLRSGTSSYNEQFF
>TRBJ1-1|-|TRBV7-8|-|17
TGTGCCAGCAGCTCCCGACTGGGGGGGTCACAGAACACTGAAGCTTTCTTT
CASSSRLGGSQNTEAFF
>TRBJ2-3|-|TRBV7-9|-|16
TGTGCCAGCAACGAAATAGCGGCGAACAGGACAGATACGCAGTATTTT
CASNEIAANRTDTQYF
>TRBJ1-5|-|TRBV15|-|13
TGTGCCACCAGCAGTGATAGCAATCAGCCCCAGCATTTT
CATSSDSNQPQHF
>TRBJ2-1|-|TRBV6-1|-|12
TGTGCCAGCAGTGAAGCGGGGGATGAGCAGTTCTTC
CASSEAGDEQFF
>TRBJ2-5|-|TRBV27|-|10
TGTGCCAGCACCCAGGAGACCCAGTACTTC
CASTQETQYF
>TRBJ1-2|-|TRBV11-1|-|14
TGTGCCAGCAGCCCTGGCTCGGTCGACTATGGCTACACCTTC
CASSPGSVDYGYTF
>TRBJ2-3|-|TRBV7-9|TRBD2|14
TGTGCCAGCAGCTTAGCACTAGCGGGAGATACGCAGTATTTT
CASSLALAGDTQYF
>TRBJ1-2|-|TRBV11-2|-|15
TGTGCCAGCAGGACAGACCAAGGGGGGGACTATGGCTACACCTTC
CASRTDQGGDYGYTF
>TRBJ1-2|few|TRBV25-1|TRBD1|13
TGTGCCAGCAGTGCCGGGACAGGGAATGGCTACACCTTC
CASSAGTGNGYTF
>TRBJ2-1|-|TRBV10-2|TRBD2|13
TGCGCCAGCAGTGAGTTCCTAGCGGGAGACCGGTTCTTC
CASSEFLAGDRFF
>TRBJ2-7|-|TRBV27|-|13
TGTGCCAGCAGTCGGACACTCGCCTACGAGCAGTACTTC
CASSRTLAYEQYF